The T cell receptor (beta chain) under discussion was sequenced for a study of cytomegalovirus exposure and HLA in healthy donors. V shed 5 bases and J 4 bases; nucleotides not matched to a gene: 11. CDR1 SGHNT and CDR2 YYREEE come from the germline V gene (reference sequence). The CDR3 consists of 16 residues. Concerning this clone: Its specificity is not known.

Primers included in the PCR were 60 Vbeta and 13 Jbeta primers. Generated by immunoSEQ multiplex PCR, the TCRdb table keeps only in-frame clones and is missing some. The table records 150,000 or so clones, 70% to 90% of them present only once. Study conclusions and caveats: The sole available immune exposure information was CMV serostatus. In an earlier analysis, in approximately 630 donors, most V segments appeared productive either ~87% or ~30% of the time.

The rearrangement joins TRBV5-4 to TRBJ2-5; 10 bases map to TRBD1. The sample consisted of PBMCs. The TCR was taken from a man younger than 30 in good health and CMV-seropositive. The CDR3 region is CASSFSGQGRSETQYF. The CDR3 DNA is TGTGCCAGCAGTTTCTCGGGACAGGGGAGGTCAGAGACCCAGTACTTC.